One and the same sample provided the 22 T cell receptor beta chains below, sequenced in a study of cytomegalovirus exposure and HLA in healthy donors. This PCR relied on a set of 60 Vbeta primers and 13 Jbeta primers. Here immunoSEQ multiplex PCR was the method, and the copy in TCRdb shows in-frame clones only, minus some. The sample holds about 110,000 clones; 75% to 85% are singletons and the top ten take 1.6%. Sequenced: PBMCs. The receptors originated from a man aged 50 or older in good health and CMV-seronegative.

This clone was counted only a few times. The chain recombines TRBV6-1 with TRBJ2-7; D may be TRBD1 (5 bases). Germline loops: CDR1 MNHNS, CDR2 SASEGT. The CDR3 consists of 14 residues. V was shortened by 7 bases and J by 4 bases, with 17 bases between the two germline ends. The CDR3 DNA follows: TGTGCCAGCATGAGAGACAGAGCTTATTACGAGCAGTACTTC. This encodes CASMRDRAYYEQYF.

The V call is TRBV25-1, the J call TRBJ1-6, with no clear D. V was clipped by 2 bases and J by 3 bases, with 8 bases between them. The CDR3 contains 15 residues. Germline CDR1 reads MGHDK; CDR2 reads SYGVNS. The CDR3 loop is CASSERTFYNSPLHF. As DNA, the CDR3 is TGTGCCAGCAGTGAAAGAACATTCTATAATTCACCCCTCCACTTT.

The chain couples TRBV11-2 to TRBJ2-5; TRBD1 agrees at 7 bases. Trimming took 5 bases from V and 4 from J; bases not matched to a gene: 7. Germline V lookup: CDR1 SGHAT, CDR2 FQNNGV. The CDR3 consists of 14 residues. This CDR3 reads CASSPLAGGETQYF. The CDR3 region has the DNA TGTGCCAGCAGCCCCCTGGCAGGGGGAGAGACCCAGTACTTC. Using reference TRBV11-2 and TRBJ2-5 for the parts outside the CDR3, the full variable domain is EAGVAQSPRYKIIEKRQSVAFWCNPISGHATLYWYQQILGQGPKLLIQFQNNGVVDDSQLPKDRFSAERLKGVDSTLKIQPAKLEDSAVYLCASSPLAGGETQYFGPGTRLLVL.

In DNA form, the CDR3 reads TGTGCCAGCGGGGGCCCCTCCCTAGGTAACACTGAAGCTTTCTTT. Its protein is CASGGPSLGNTEAFF. This sequence joins TRBV6-5 and TRBJ1-1, with D maybe TRBD1 (6 bases). V was clipped by 8 bases and J by 2 bases, with 18 bases between them. Germline V gene lookup returns CDR1 MNHEY and CDR2 SVGAGI. The CDR3 has 15 amino acids.

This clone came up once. DNA of the CDR3: TGCGCCAGCAGGAGCCAAGAGACCCAGTACTTC. It is translated as CASRSQETQYF. The rearrangement joins TRBV5-1 to TRBJ2-5; D ambiguous. The CDR3 runs to 11 residues. Germline CDR1 is SGHRS and CDR2 is YFSETQ. V lost 5 bases and J lost 1, with 3 bases in between. Variable domain in full (rest from reference TRBV5-1 and TRBJ2-5): KAGVTQTPRYLIKTRGQQVTLSCSPISGHRSVSWYQQTPGQGLQFLFEYFSETQRNKGNFPGRFSGRQFSNSRSEMNVSTLELGDSALYLCASRSQETQYFGPGTRLLVL.

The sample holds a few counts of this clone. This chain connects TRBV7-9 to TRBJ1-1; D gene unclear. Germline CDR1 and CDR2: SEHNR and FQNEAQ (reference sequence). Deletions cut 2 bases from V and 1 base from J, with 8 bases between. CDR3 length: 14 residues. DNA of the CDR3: TGTGCCAGCAGCTTAACAGCGGAGAACACTGAAGCTTTCTTT. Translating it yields CASSLTAENTEAFF.

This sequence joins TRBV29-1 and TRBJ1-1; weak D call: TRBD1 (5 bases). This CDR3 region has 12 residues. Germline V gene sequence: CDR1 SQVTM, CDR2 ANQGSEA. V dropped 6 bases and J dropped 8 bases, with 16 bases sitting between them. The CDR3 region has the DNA TGCAGCGTCCACGGATCAGGGCGGGAAGCTTTCTTT. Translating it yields CSVHGSGREAFF.

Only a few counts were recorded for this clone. CDR3: CASSASSYNSPLHF. The CDR3 DNA reads TGTGCCAGCAGCGCGAGCTCCTATAATTCACCCCTCCACTTT. The chain couples TRBV7-6 to TRBJ1-6; D is ambiguous. This CDR3 is built from 14 residues. V was shortened by 5 bases and J by 0 bases, with 5 bases between the two germline ends. Germline assignment: CDR1 SGHVS and CDR2 FNYEAQ.

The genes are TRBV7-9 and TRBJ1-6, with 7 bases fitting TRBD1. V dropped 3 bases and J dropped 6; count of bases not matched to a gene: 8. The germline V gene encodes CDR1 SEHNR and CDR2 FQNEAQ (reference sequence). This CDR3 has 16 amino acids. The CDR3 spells CASSLNRSGGNSPLHF. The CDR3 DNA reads TGTGCCAGCAGCTTGAATAGGTCAGGGGGTAATTCACCCCTCCACTTT.

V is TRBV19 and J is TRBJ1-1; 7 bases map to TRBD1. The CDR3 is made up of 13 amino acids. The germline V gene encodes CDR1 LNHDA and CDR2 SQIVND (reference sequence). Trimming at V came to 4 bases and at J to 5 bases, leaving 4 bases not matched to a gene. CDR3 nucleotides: TGTGCCAGTAGTACGCCAGGGGGAACTGAAGCTTTCTTT. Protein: CASSTPGGTEAFF.

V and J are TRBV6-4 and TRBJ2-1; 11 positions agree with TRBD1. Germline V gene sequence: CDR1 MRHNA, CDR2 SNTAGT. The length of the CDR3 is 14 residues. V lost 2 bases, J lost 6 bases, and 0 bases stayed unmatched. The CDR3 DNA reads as TGTGCCAGCAGTGACGGGACAGGGGGCAATGAGCAGTTCTTC. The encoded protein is CASSDGTGGNEQFF.

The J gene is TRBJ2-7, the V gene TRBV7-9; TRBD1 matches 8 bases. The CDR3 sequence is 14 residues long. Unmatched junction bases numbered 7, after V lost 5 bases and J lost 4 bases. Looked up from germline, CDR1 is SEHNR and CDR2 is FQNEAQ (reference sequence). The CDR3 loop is CASSVSGGAYEQYF. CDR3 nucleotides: TGTGCCAGCAGCGTATCAGGGGGCGCGTACGAGCAGTACTTC.

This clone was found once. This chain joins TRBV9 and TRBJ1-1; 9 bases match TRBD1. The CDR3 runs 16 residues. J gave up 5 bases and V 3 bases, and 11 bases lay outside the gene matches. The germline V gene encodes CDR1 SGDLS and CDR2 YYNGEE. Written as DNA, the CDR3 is TGTGCCAGCAGCGCCCAAACAGGGGGCAAGAGGACTGAAGCTTTCTTT. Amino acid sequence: CASSAQTGGKRTEAFF.

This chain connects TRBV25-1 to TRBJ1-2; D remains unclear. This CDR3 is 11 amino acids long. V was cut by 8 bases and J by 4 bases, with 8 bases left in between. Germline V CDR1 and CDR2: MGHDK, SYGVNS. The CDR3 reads CASSSGYGYTF. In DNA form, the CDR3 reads TGTGCCAGCTCATCAGGCTATGGCTACACCTTC.

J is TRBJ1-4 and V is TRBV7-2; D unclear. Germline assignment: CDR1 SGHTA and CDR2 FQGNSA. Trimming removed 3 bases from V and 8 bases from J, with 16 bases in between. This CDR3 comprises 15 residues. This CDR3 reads CASSFPMGREEKLFF. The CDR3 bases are TGTGCCAGCAGCTTCCCGATGGGGAGAGAGGAAAAACTGTTTTTT.

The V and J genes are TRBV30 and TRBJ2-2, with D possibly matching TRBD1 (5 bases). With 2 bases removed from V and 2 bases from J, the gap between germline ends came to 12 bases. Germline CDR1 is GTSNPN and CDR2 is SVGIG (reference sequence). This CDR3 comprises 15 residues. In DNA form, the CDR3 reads TGTGCCTGGAGTTTTATAGGGGCCAACACCGGGGAGCTGTTTTTT. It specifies CAWSFIGANTGELFF.

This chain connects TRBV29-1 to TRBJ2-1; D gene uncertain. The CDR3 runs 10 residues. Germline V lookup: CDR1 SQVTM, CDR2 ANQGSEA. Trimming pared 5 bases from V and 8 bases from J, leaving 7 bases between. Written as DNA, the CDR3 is TGCAGCGTTCTAAGCGATGAGCAGTTCTTC. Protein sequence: CSVLSDEQFF.

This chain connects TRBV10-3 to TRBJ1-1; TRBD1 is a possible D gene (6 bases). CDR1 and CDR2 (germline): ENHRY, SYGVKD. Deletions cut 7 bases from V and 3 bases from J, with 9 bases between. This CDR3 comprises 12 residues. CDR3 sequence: CAINAGDTEAFF. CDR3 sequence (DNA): TGTGCCATCAACGCAGGGGACACTGAAGCTTTCTTT.

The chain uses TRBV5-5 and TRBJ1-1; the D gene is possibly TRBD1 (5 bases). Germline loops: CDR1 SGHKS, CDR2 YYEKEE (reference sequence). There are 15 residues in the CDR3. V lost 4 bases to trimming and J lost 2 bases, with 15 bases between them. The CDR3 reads CASSLTTVGNTEAFF. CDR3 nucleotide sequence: TGTGCCAGCAGCCTGACGACAGTTGGTAACACTGAAGCTTTCTTT.

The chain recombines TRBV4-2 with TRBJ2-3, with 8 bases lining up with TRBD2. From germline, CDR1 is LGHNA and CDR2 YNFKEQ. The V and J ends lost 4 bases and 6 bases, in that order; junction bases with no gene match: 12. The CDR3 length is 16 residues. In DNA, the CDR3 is TGTGCCAGCAGCCCGGCGAGCGGGGGAGGTGGTGATACGCAGTATTTT. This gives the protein CASSPASGGGGDTQYF.

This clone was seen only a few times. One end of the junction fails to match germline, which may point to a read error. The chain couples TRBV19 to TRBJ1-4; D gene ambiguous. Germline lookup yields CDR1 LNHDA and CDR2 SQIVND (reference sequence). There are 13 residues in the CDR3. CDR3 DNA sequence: TGTGCCAGTAGTGGACGGCCTAATGAAGTCGGGATTTTT. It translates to CASSGRPNEVGIF.

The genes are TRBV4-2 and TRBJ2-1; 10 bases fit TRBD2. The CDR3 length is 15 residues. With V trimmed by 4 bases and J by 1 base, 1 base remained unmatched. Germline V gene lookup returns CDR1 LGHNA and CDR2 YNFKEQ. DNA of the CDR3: TGTGCCAGCAGCCCGGGACTAGCGTCCTACAATGAGCAGTTCTTC. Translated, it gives CASSPGLASYNEQFF.